The T cell receptor beta chain under discussion was sequenced for a study of PD-1 blockade in classical Hodgkin lymphoma. This CDR3 is 14 amino acids long. V lost 6 bases, J lost 5 bases, and 16 bases lay in between. Per germline, CDR1 LNHDA and CDR2 SQIVND (reference sequence). TCRdb's copy holds only in-frame clones and misses some; the assay was immunoSEQ multiplex PCR. The sample contains tens of thousands of clones, around 78% of which appear only once. The time point was: cycle 4 day 1 (C4D1), after less than seven weeks of nivolumab. Every patient had relapsed following autologous stem cell transplantation, and cohorts differed in brentuximab vedotin exposure. Study results and limitations: Compared with healthy donors, newly diagnosed patients reportedly showed lower baseline TCR diversity.

For this clone: Its antigen remains unidentified.

This sequence was found in a human donor with classical Hodgkin lymphoma. The input for sequencing was peripheral blood mononuclear cells (PBMCs), taken before the fourth cycle of nivolumab. The chain carries TRBV19 and TRBJ2-5; perhaps D is TRBD1 or TRBD2 (5 bases each). CDR3 in DNA: TGTGCCAGTAGAAAGCCCGGGACCCGGGAGACCCAGTACTTC. Amino acid sequence: CASRKPGTRETQYF.